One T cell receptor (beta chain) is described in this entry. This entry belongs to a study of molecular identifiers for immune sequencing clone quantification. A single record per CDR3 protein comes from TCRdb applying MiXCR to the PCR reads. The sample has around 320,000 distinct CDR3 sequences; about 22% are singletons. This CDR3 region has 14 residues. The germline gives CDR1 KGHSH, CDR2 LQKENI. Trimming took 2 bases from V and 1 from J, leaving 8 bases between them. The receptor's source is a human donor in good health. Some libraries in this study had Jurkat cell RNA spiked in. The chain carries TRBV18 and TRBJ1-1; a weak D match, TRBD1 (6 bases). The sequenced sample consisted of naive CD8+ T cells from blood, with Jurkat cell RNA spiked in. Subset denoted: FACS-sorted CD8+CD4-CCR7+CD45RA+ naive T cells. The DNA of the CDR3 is TGTGCCAGCTCACCAGAGGGGGGGAACACTGAAGCTTTCTTT. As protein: CASSPEGGNTEAFF.